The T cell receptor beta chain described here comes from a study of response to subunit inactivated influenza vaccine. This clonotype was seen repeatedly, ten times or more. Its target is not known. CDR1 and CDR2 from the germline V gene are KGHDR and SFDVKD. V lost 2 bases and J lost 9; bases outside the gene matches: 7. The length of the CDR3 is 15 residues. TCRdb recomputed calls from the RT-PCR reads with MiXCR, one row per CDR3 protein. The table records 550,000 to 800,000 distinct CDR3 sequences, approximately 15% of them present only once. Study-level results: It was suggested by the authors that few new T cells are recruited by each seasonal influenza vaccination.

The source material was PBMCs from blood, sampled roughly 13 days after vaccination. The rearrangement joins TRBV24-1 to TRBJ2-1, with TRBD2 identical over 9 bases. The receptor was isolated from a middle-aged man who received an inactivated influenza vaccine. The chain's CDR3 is CATSDWASGIGEQFF. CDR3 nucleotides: TGTGCCACCAGTGATTGGGCTAGCGGGATTGGTGAGCAGTTCTTC.